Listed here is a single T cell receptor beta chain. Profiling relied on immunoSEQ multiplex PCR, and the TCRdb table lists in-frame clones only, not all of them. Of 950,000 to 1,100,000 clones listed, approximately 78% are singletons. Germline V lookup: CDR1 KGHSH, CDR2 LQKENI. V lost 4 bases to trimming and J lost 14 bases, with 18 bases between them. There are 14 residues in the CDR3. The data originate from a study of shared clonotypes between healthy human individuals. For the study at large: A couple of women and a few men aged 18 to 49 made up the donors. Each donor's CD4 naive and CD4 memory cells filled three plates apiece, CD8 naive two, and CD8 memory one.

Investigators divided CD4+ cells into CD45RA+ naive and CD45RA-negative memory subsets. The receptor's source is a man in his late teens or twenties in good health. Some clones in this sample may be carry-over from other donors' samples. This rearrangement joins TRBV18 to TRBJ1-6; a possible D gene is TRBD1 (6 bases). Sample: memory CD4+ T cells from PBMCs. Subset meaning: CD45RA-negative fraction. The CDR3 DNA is TGTGCCAGCTCACTCGAGACAGGACGATACACCCTCCACTTT. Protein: CASSLETGRYTLHF.